One and the same sample provided the 31 T cell receptor beta chains below, sequenced in a study of cytomegalovirus exposure and HLA in healthy donors. Produced via immunoSEQ multiplex PCR; TCRdb's table is partial and in-frame only. The sample records 150,000 to 200,000 clones, about 90% being singletons. Source material: PBMCs. Receptors were obtained from a woman younger than 35 in good health and CMV-seropositive.

The chain recombines TRBV4-2 with TRBJ2-7; weak D call: TRBD1 (6 bases). Germline CDR1 LGHNA, CDR2 YNFKEQ. The V end lost 0 bases, the J end lost 2 bases, and 14 bases lay between the germline ends. This CDR3 contains 16 residues. As DNA, the CDR3 is TGTGCCAGCAGCCAAGAGTCTCAGGGGAGCACCTACGAGCAGTACTTC. Translating gives CASSQESQGSTYEQYF.

The chain combines TRBV30 with TRBJ1-1, with TRBD1 identical over 7 bases. Germline values: CDR1 GTSNPN, CDR2 SVGIG (reference sequence). The CDR3 covers 13 residues. V was clipped by 4 bases and J by 0 bases; unmatched bases: 2. The DNA for the CDR3 is TGTGCCTGGATAAGGGGGCTGAACACTGAAGCTTTCTTT. Its translation is CAWIRGLNTEAFF.

The rearrangement uses TRBV30 and TRBJ1-1; D unresolved. The germline V gene has CDR1 GTSNPN and CDR2 SVGIG (reference sequence). The CDR3 consists of 12 residues. Trimming left V 8 bases short and J 9 bases short, with 19 bases between. CDR3 coding DNA: TGTGCCCAATCCCCTTGGGAGACCAAAGCTTTCTTT. It translates to CAQSPWETKAFF.

J is TRBJ2-5 and V is TRBV4-1; no firm D call. The V end lost 4 bases, the J end lost 5 bases, and 17 bases lay between the germline ends. Germline lookup yields CDR1 MGHRA and CDR2 YSYEKL. The CDR3 has 15 amino acids. The CDR3 nucleotides are TGCGCCAGCAGCCCGACACCGACCAAAGAGGAGACCCAGTACTTC. It encodes CASSPTPTKEETQYF.

This chain connects TRBV5-4 to TRBJ2-7, with 9 bases aligning to TRBD1. The germline CDR1 and CDR2 sequences are SGHNT and YYREEE (reference sequence). This CDR3 spans 13 amino acids. V trimming: 4 bases; J trimming: 5 bases; junction bases outside the gene matches: 4. This chain's CDR3 is CASSRQGVHEQYF. The CDR3 coding sequence is TGTGCCAGCAGCCGACAGGGGGTCCACGAGCAGTACTTC.

The V and J genes are TRBV12-5 and TRBJ2-5, with 8 bases aligning to TRBD1. The germline CDR1 and CDR2 sequences are LGHNT and FRNRAP. The CDR3 has 16 residues. The V and J ends lost 2 bases and 7 bases, in that order; junction bases with no gene match: 12. Written as DNA, the CDR3 is TGTGCTAGTGGTTTGTTTGTCAGGGGGCTCCCCAGGACCCAGTACTTC. As protein: CASGLFVRGLPRTQYF.

In its sample, this clone was seen a few times. J is TRBJ2-7 and V is TRBV27; maybe TRBD1 (6 bases). V was trimmed by 11 bases and J by 7 bases, leaving 18 bases between them. Germline V CDR1 and CDR2: MNHEY, SMNVEV (reference sequence). The CDR3 contains 12 residues. CDR3 amino acids: CAAGQPSGEQYF. For the CDR3, the DNA is TGTGCCGCCGGACAGCCTTCAGGGGAGCAGTACTTC.

In this sample, this clone turned up once. The chain couples TRBV5-1 to TRBJ1-1, with unresolved D. The CDR3 runs 15 residues. Trimming took 1 base from V and 1 from J, leaving 11 bases between them. CDR1 is SGHRS and CDR2 is YFSETQ in the germline V gene. CDR3 in DNA: TGCGCCAGCAGCTTGATCATCGGAGGGAACACTGAAGCTTTCTTT. Encoded protein: CASSLIIGGNTEAFF.

The chain has TRBV6-6 and TRBJ2-5, with D maybe TRBD1 (6 bases). The germline V and J ends were trimmed by 7 bases and 1 base, with 10 bases remaining between them. CDR3 length: 13 amino acids. The germline CDR1 and CDR2 sequences are MNHNY and SVGAGI (reference sequence). CDR3 DNA: TGTGCCAGCACCCCGGACAGCCAAGAGACCCAGTACTTC. This encodes CASTPDSQETQYF.

The gene calls are TRBV27 and TRBJ1-4, with D perhaps TRBD1 (6 bases). V was cut by 6 bases and J by 4 bases, with 15 bases left in between. The germline gives CDR1 MNHEY, CDR2 SMNVEV (reference sequence). This CDR3 is 15 amino acids long. The CDR3 spells CASRTLTGLNEKLFF. CDR3 DNA: TGTGCCAGCAGAACCTTGACAGGCCTTAATGAAAAACTGTTTTTT.

J is TRBJ2-7 and V is TRBV15; 12 nucleotides line up with TRBD1. CDR1 and CDR2 from the germline V gene are LNHNV and YYDKDF (reference sequence). The junction had 7 bases not matched to a gene; V was cut back by 1 base and J by 0 bases. CDR3 length: 18 amino acids. CDR3 loop: CATSRGDRGRLSSYEQYF. The CDR3, as DNA: TGTGCCACCAGCAGAGGGGACAGGGGGCGGCTGAGCTCCTACGAGCAGTACTTC.

This clone turned up a few times. The J gene is TRBJ1-5, the V gene TRBV28; 8 nucleotides align to TRBD1. The V and J ends lost 6 bases and 2 bases, in that order; junction bases with no gene match: 6. Germline loops: CDR1 MDHEN, CDR2 SYDVKM. The CDR3 has 15 amino acids. The CDR3 DNA sequence: TGTGCCAGCAGGGGGACAGGTTCTCGCAATCAGCCCCAGCATTTT. Protein: CASRGTGSRNQPQHF.

This clone was picked up one time. V and J are TRBV6-1 and TRBJ1-3; tentatively, D is TRBD1 (5 bases). Trimming cost V 8 bases and J 2 bases, with 13 bases left between them. The CDR3 has 14 residues. CDR1 and CDR2 from the germline V gene are MNHNS and SASEGT. The CDR3 loop is CASGEGRAGNTIYF. In DNA, the CDR3 is TGTGCCAGCGGGGAGGGCAGGGCTGGAAACACCATATATTTT.

The chain is built from TRBV28 and TRBJ1-4, with 10 bases matching TRBD1. Germline CDR1 and CDR2: MDHEN and SYDVKM. The length of the CDR3 is 15 residues. Germline trimming cut 6 bases from V and 10 bases from J; bases unmatched to any gene: 11. The DNA of the CDR3 is TGTGCCAGCAGCCCCGGGACAGGGGTGCTAGGAAAACTGTTTTTT. It encodes CASSPGTGVLGKLFF.

The chain is built from TRBV7-9 and TRBJ2-7; maybe TRBD2 (6 bases). Germline CDR1 and CDR2: SEHNR and FQNEAQ (reference sequence). Trimming shortened V by 5 bases and J by 2 bases, and 16 bases separated the two germline ends. This CDR3 contains 15 residues. The CDR3 region is CASSIWGDGTYEQYF. CDR3 in DNA: TGTGCCAGCAGCATTTGGGGGGACGGGACCTACGAGCAGTACTTC.

The CDR3 loop is CASSQTGTPKGTEAFF. The CDR3 nucleotides read TGTGCCAGCAGCCAAACCGGGACACCAAAGGGGACTGAAGCTTTCTTT. The rearrangement joins TRBV11-2 to TRBJ1-1; tentative D call: TRBD1 (6 bases). Germline loops: CDR1 SGHAT, CDR2 FQNNGV. Trimming stripped 5 bases from V and 5 bases from J, with 21 bases between. This CDR3 contains 16 residues.

This clone was counted a few times. The chain is built from TRBV18 and TRBJ1-6; D may be TRBD1 (6 bases). The CDR3 contains 14 residues. Trimming shortened V by 5 bases and J by 7 bases, and 12 bases separated the two germline ends. Per the germline V gene, CDR1 is KGHSH and CDR2 is LQKENI. The CDR3 bases are TGTGCCAGCTCAGGACAGAATGGGAATTCACCCCTCCACTTT. This encodes CASSGQNGNSPLHF. The variable domain in full, with the rest retrieved from reference TRBV18 and TRBJ1-6, is NAGVMQNPRHLVRRRGQEARLRCSPMKGHSHVYWYRQLPEEGLKFMVYLQKENIIDESGMPKERFSAEFPKEGPSILRIQQVVRGDSAAYFCASSGQNGNSPLHFGNGTRLTVT.

The gene calls are TRBV21-1 and TRBJ2-3; the D call TRBD2 from the table was never checked on the DNA. TRBV21-1 is listed as a pseudogene. The CDR3 is 17 residues long. DNA of the CDR3: TGTGCCAGCAGCAAAGCGGTAAACGAAAGAGTTACAGATACGCAGTATTTT. Its protein product is CASSKAVNERVTDTQYF.

The chain carries TRBV7-2 and TRBJ2-7; D possibly corresponds to TRBD1 (6 bases). Germline-derived CDR1 and CDR2 are SGHTA and FQGNSA. V was clipped by 3 bases and J by 2 bases, with 8 bases between them. This CDR3 has 13 amino acids. The CDR3 DNA is TGTGCCAGCAGCTTGGGGGCACCCTACGAGCAGTACTTC. As protein: CASSLGAPYEQYF.

J is TRBJ2-7 and V is TRBV7-3; D may be TRBD2 (5 bases). Germline CDR1 and CDR2: SGHTA and FQGTGA. V was clipped by 5 bases and J by 2 bases, with 16 bases between them. CDR3 length: 15 residues. This CDR3 is CASSPQPGRPYEQYF. The CDR3 DNA sequence: TGTGCCAGCAGCCCACAGCCGGGAAGGCCCTACGAGCAGTACTTC.

The V gene is TRBV2, the J gene TRBJ1-2; a weak D match, TRBD1 (6 bases). This CDR3 contains 14 residues. The V gene lost 6 bases and the J gene lost 6 bases, with 17 bases spanning the gap. Germline CDR1 reads SNHLY; CDR2 reads FYNNEI. Here the CDR3 reads CASSLLQGKDGYTF. The DNA of the CDR3 is TGTGCCAGCAGCCTTTTACAGGGAAAAGATGGCTACACCTTC.

This clone was observed a single time. The chain employs TRBV10-2 and TRBJ2-1; possible D gene TRBD2, 6 bases. Trimming removed 10 bases at V and 4 bases at J, with 11 bases between. CDR1 is WSHSY and CDR2 is SAAADI in the germline V gene. There are 12 residues in the CDR3. In nucleotides, the CDR3 is TGCGCCACGTCTGGGGGGTACAATGAGCAGTTCTTC. This sequence encodes CATSGGYNEQFF.

V gene TRBV4-1 combines with J gene TRBJ2-2; perhaps TRBD2 as D (6 bases). CDR3 size: 16 residues. Trimming took off 1 base at V and 6 bases at J, with 15 bases between the two ends. Germline assignment: CDR1 MGHRA and CDR2 YSYEKL. The chain's CDR3 is CASSQGSGGSAGELFF. CDR3 nucleotide sequence: TGCGCCAGCAGCCAAGGCTCCGGGGGTTCGGCCGGGGAGCTGTTTTTT.

The rearrangement links TRBV5-6 to TRBJ2-7; D possibly corresponds to TRBD1 (6 bases). The length of the CDR3 is 14 residues. The germline CDR1 and CDR2 sequences are SGHDT and YYEEEE. Trimming removed 3 bases from V and 3 bases from J, with 13 bases in between. CDR3: CASSSLTGGYEQYF. The CDR3, as DNA: TGTGCCAGCAGCTCCCTGACAGGAGGCTACGAGCAGTACTTC.

The rearrangement links TRBV9 to TRBJ1-1; TRBD1 matches at 11 bases. V lost 4 bases and J lost 5; bases outside the gene matches: 7. This CDR3 contains 15 residues. The germline CDR1 and CDR2 sequences are SGDLS and YYNGEE. CDR3 in amino acids: CASSSHGTGGTEAFF. CDR3 DNA sequence: TGTGCCAGCAGCTCTCACGGGACAGGGGGTACTGAAGCTTTCTTT. The full variable domain, with the rest looked up from reference TRBV9 and TRBJ1-1, is DSGVTQTPKHLITATGQRVTLRCSPRSGDLSVYWYQQSLDQGLQFLIQYYNGEERAKGNILERFSAQQFPDLHSELNLSSLELGDSALYFCASSSHGTGGTEAFFGQGTRLTVV.

The chain carries TRBV28 and TRBJ2-1; 7 nucleotides line up with TRBD1. CDR3 length: 14 amino acids. Germline assignment: CDR1 MDHEN and CDR2 SYDVKM. The trim removed 10 bases at V and 3 bases at J, leaving 9 bases unmatched. CDR3 nucleotide sequence: TGTGCCACCGCCGGGACAGAGGGCTACAATGAGCAGTTCTTC. This sequence encodes CATAGTEGYNEQFF. Full variable domain (remainder filled in from reference TRBV28 and TRBJ2-1): DVKVTQSSRYLVKRTGEKVFLECVQDMDHENMFWYRQDPGLGLRLIYFSYDVKMKEKGDIPEGYSVSREKKERFSLILESASTNQTSMYLCATAGTEGYNEQFFGPGTRLTVL.

This chain links TRBV5-1 with TRBJ2-3, with D perhaps matching TRBD1 (5 bases). V dropped 0 bases and J dropped 2 bases, with 10 bases sitting between them. Germline values: CDR1 SGHRS, CDR2 YFSETQ. The CDR3 consists of 15 residues. CDR3 amino acids: CASSLGGYITDTQYF. For the CDR3, the DNA is TGCGCCAGCAGCTTGGGGGGCTACATCACAGATACGCAGTATTTT.

The chain recombines TRBV5-1 with TRBJ2-7; 7 nucleotides align to TRBD1. The trim removed 4 bases at V and 0 bases at J, leaving 4 bases unmatched. This CDR3 has 14 amino acids. CDR1 is SGHRS and CDR2 is YFSETQ in the germline V gene. The DNA of the CDR3 is TGCGCCAGCAGCAACCGGGACAGCTCCTACGAGCAGTACTTC. Its protein is CASSNRDSSYEQYF.

This chain connects TRBV5-6 to TRBJ2-7; no clear D gene. Germline CDR1 and CDR2: SGHDT and YYEEEE. CDR3 length equals 14 residues. V lost 0 bases to trimming and J lost 7 bases, with 14 bases between them. CDR3 amino acids: CASSLATGPGEQYF. The CDR3 coding sequence is TGTGCCAGCAGCTTGGCGACCGGCCCGGGTGAGCAGTACTTC. The whole variable domain, remainder taken from reference TRBV5-6 and TRBJ2-7, is DAGVTQSPTHLIKTRGQQVTLRCSPKSGHDTVSWYQQALGQGPQFIFQYYEEEERQRGNFPDRFSGHQFPNYSSELNVNALLLGDSALYLCASSLATGPGEQYFGPGTRLTVT.

This chain joins TRBV6-5 and TRBJ2-2, with 12 bases aligning to TRBD1. CDR3 size: 15 residues. The V gene's germline CDR1 is MNHEY and CDR2 SVGAGI. V was clipped by 7 bases and J by 2 bases; unmatched bases: 2. CDR3 in DNA: TGTGCCAGCAAGGGGACAGGGGGCAACACCGGGGAGCTGTTTTTT. It specifies CASKGTGGNTGELFF.

The CDR3 coding sequence is TGCGCCAGCAGCCGACAGGGTAGGGAGGTAGTAGCTTTCTTT. The encoded protein is CASSRQGREVVAFF. The V gene is TRBV5-1, the J gene TRBJ1-1, with 7 bases identical to TRBD1. CDR1 is SGHRS, CDR2 YFSETQ, per germline. CDR3 length: 14 residues. The V and J ends lost 4 bases and 10 bases, in that order; junction bases with no gene match: 13.